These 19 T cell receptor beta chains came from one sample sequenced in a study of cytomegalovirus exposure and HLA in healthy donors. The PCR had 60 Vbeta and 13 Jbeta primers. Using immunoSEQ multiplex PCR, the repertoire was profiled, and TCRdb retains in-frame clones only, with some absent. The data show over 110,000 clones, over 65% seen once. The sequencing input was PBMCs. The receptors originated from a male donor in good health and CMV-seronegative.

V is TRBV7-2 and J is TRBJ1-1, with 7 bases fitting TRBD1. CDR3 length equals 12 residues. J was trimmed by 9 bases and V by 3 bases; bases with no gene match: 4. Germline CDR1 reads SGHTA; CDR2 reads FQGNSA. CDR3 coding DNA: TGTGCCAGCAGCTTGGTACAGGGGAAAGCTTTCTTT. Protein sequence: CASSLVQGKAFF. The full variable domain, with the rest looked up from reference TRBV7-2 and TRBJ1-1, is GAGVSQSPSNKVTEKGKDVELRCDPISGHTALYWYRQSLGQGLEFLIYFQGNSAPDKSGLPSDRFSAERTGGSVSTLTIQRTQQEDSAVYLCASSLVQGKAFFGQGTRLTVV.

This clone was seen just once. The CDR3 reads CASSLRTGVRYGYTF. CDR3 bases: TGTGCCAGCAGTCTAAGGACAGGGGTCCGCTATGGCTACACCTTC. V gene TRBV27 combines with J gene TRBJ1-2; 9 nucleotides line up with TRBD1. Germline CDR1 is MNHEY and CDR2 is SMNVEV (reference sequence). This CDR3 comprises 15 residues. Trimming removed 5 bases from V and 4 bases from J; junction bases left unmatched: 8.

The CDR3 loop is CASRVGRSSYNEQFF. CDR3 bases: TGTGCCAGCAGGGTGGGGCGAAGCTCCTACAATGAGCAGTTCTTC. The rearrangement joins TRBV14 to TRBJ2-1; a weak D match, TRBD1 (5 bases). CDR3 length: 15 amino acids. The ends were cut back, 6 bases at V and 0 bases at J, with 12 bases in the middle. Germline loops: CDR1 SGHDN, CDR2 FVKESK.

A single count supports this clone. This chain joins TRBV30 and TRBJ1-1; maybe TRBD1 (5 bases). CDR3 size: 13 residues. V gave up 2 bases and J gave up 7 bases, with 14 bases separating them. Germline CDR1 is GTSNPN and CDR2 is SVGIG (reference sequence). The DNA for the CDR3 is TGTGCCTGGAGTCCGACAGTCTTTATTGAAGCTTTCTTT. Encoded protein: CAWSPTVFIEAFF.

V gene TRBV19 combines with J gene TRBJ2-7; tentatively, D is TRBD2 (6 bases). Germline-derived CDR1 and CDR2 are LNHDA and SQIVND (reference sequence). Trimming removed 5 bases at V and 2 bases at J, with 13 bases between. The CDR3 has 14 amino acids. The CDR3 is CASSASSAAYEQYF. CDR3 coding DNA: TGTGCCAGTAGTGCATCTAGCGCCGCCTACGAGCAGTACTTC.

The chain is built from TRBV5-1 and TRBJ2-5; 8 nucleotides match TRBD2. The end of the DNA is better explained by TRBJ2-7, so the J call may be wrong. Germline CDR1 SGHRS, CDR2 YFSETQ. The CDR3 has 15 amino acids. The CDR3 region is CASSFAIGGVYEQYF. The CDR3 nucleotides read TGCGCCAGCAGCTTTGCAATCGGGGGGGTCTACGAGCAGTACTTC.

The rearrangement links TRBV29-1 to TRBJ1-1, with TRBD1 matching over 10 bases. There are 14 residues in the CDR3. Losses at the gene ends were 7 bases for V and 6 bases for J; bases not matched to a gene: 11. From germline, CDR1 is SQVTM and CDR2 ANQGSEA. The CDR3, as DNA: TGCAGCGCCAAGACCGGGACAGGGGCGGCTGAAGCTTTCTTT. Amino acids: CSAKTGTGAAEAFF.

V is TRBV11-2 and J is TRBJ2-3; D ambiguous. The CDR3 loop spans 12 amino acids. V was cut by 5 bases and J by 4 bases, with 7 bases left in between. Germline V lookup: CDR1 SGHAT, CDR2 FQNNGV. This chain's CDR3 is CASSQIPDTQYF. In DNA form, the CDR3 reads TGTGCCAGCAGCCAGATCCCAGATACGCAGTATTTT.

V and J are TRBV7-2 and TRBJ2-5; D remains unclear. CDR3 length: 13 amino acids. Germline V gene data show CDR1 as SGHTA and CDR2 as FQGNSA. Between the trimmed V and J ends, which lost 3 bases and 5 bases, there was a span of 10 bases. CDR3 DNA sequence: TGTGCCAGCAGCTTGGAGATTGGGGAGACCCAGTACTTC. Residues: CASSLEIGETQYF.

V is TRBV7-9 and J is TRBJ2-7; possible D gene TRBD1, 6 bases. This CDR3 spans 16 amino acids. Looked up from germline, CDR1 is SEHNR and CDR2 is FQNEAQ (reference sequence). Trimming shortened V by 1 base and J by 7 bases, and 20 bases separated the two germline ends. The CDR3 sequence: CASSLGGGRDKEEQYF. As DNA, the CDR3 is TGTGCCAGCAGCTTAGGTGGAGGCAGGGACAAGGAAGAGCAGTACTTC.

CDR3 DNA: TGTGCCAGCAGCTTACGACTAGCGGGAGGGCCGGGGCAGTACTTC. Its translation: CASSLRLAGGPGQYF. The chain combines TRBV13 with TRBJ2-7; 14 bases align to TRBD2. Germline V CDR1 and CDR2: PRHDT, FYEKMQ (reference sequence). J gave up 9 bases and V 2 bases, and 6 bases lay outside the gene matches. The CDR3 covers 15 residues.

The chain's CDR3 is CASSGTGKVGYTF. The CDR3 coding sequence is TGTGCCAGCAGTGGGACAGGGAAGGTTGGCTACACCTTC. This chain uses TRBV28 with TRBJ1-2; 9 bases are a match to TRBD1. The V gene's germline CDR1 is MDHEN and CDR2 SYDVKM. V shed 5 bases and J 7 bases; nucleotides not matched to a gene: 5. This CDR3 has 13 amino acids.

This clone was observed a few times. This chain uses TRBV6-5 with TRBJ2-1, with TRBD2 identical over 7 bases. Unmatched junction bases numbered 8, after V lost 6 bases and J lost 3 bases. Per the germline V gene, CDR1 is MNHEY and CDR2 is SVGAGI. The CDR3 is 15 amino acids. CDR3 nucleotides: TGTGCCAGCAGCATAACCGGACTAGACTACAATGAGCAGTTCTTC. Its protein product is CASSITGLDYNEQFF.

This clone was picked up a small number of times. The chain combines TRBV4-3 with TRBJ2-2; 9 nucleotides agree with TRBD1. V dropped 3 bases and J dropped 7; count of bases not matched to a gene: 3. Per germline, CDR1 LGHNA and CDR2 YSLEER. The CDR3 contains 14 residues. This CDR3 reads CASSQGQGGGELFF. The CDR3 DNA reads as TGCGCCAGCAGCCAGGGACAGGGCGGCGGGGAGCTGTTTTTT.

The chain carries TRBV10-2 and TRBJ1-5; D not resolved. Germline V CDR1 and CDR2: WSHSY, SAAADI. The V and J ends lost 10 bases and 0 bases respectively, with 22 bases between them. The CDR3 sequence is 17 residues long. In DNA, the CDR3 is TGCGCCAACAGAAGCGGGATTGGCAAATATAGCAATCAGCCCCAGCATTTT. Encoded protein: CANRSGIGKYSNQPQHF.

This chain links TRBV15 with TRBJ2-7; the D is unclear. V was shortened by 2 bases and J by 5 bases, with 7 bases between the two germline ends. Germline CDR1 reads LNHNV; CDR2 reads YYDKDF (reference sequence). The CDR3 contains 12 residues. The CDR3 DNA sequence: TGTGCCACCAGCAGACCCCGGGACGAGCAGTACTTC. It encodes CATSRPRDEQYF.

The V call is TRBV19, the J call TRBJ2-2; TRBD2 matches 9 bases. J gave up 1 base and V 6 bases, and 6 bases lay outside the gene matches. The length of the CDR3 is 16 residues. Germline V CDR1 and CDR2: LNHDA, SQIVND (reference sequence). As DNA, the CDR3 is TGTGCCAGTAGGGCTCTAGCGGGGTTGAACACCGGGGAGCTGTTTTTT. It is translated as CASRALAGLNTGELFF.

CDR3 amino acids: CASSGWTSGREEQFF. In DNA, the CDR3 is TGTGCCAGCAGTGGGTGGACTAGCGGGAGGGAGGAGCAGTTCTTC. J is TRBJ2-1 and V is TRBV2, with TRBD2 matching 15 bases. The ends lost 4 bases at V and 10 bases at J; junction bases unmatched: 5. Germline CDR1 reads SNHLY; CDR2 reads FYNNEI. This CDR3 has 15 residues.

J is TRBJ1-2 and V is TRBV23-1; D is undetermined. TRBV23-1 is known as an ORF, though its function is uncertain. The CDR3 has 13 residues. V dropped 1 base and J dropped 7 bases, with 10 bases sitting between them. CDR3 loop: CASSQFYCIGYTF. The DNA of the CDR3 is TGCGCCAGCAGTCAATTTTACTGCATTGGCTACACCTTC.